The 8 T cell receptor beta chains in this list originate from one sample, sequenced in a study of blood T cell repertoires in COVID-19. Clones were read by immunoSEQ multiplex PCR, and TCRdb kept only the in-frame ones, dropping some. In the table there are about 67,000 clones, roughly 85% of which are singletons. Material: peripheral blood. These receptors were obtained from a woman over 75 with acute or convalescent COVID-19.

The CDR3 here is CASSITGTGKNEQFF. The CDR3 DNA reads TGTGCCAGTAGTATTACTGGGACAGGGAAAAATGAGCAGTTCTTC. The chain is built from TRBV19 and TRBJ2-1, with 9 bases identical to TRBD1. CDR1 LNHDA and CDR2 SQIVND come from the germline V gene (reference sequence). V lost 3 bases, J lost 7 bases, and 7 bases stayed unmatched. The CDR3 loop spans 15 amino acids.

V is TRBV7-2 and J is TRBJ2-1; maybe TRBD1 (8 bases). Trimming stripped 5 bases from V and 7 bases from J, with 18 bases between. Germline-derived CDR1 and CDR2 are SGHTA and FQGNSA. The CDR3 consists of 15 residues. In DNA, the CDR3 is TGTGCCAGCAGCCTACAGGGGGGGATTTGGAATGAGCAGTTCTTC. Translation gives CASSLQGGIWNEQFF.

The rearrangement uses TRBV7-2 and TRBJ2-1; weak D call: TRBD2 (6 bases). Trimming cost V 1 base and J 11 bases, with 12 bases left between them. CDR3 length equals 13 residues. Germline V CDR1 and CDR2: SGHTA, FQGNSA. CDR3 protein: CASSLGTNPQQFF. For the CDR3, the DNA is TGTGCCAGCAGCTTAGGGACTAACCCTCAGCAGTTCTTC.

The rearrangement links TRBV28 to TRBJ2-3, with D possibly matching TRBD2 (6 bases). In germline, CDR1 is MDHEN, CDR2 SYDVKM. The CDR3 length is 15 residues. V lost 6 bases and J 1 base, leaving 14 bases between the germline ends. The CDR3 loop reads CASRGGAYGTDTQYF. The CDR3 bases are TGTGCCAGCAGGGGGGGTGCCTATGGCACAGATACGCAGTATTTT.

Only one count was recorded for this clone. The chain uses TRBV19 and TRBJ1-1, with 9 positions matching TRBD1. The CDR3 runs to 16 residues. The germline V gene encodes CDR1 LNHDA and CDR2 SQIVND (reference sequence). The V segment lost 7 bases and the J segment 6 bases; nucleotides outside the gene matches: 15. DNA for the CDR3: TGTGCCAGTATCCTAGGGGGGACAGGGAGACACGCTGAAGCTTTCTTT. Translated: CASILGGTGRHAEAFF.

This clone has a count of ten or more. The chain has TRBV4-1 and TRBJ2-2, with D possibly matching TRBD2 (5 bases). Per germline, CDR1 MGHRA and CDR2 YSYEKL. Trimming shortened V by 4 bases and J by 10 bases, and 13 bases separated the two germline ends. The CDR3 has 13 amino acids. For the CDR3, the DNA is TGCGCCAGCAGCCGAGAGGGAGATGTGGAGCTGTTTTTT. It encodes CASSREGDVELFF.

The chain employs TRBV28 and TRBJ2-5, with D perhaps TRBD2 (5 bases). Trimming stripped 8 bases from V and 3 bases from J, with 7 bases between. Germline CDR1 MDHEN, CDR2 SYDVKM. This CDR3 comprises 11 residues. As DNA, the CDR3 is TGTGCCAGCCGGGGAGAAGAGACCCAGTACTTC. Translation: CASRGEETQYF. The variable domain in full, with the rest retrieved from reference TRBV28 and TRBJ2-5, is DVKVTQSSRYLVKRTGEKVFLECVQDMDHENMFWYRQDPGLGLRLIYFSYDVKMKEKGDIPEGYSVSREKKERFSLILESASTNQTSMYLCASRGEETQYFGPGTRLLVL.

The rearrangement uses TRBV5-8 and TRBJ1-5; 8 bases agree with TRBD1. J gave up 2 bases and V 2 bases, and 3 bases lay outside the gene matches. This CDR3 has 15 amino acids. Germline CDR1 and CDR2: SGHTS and YDEGEE. In DNA form, the CDR3 reads TGTGCCAGCAGCTTCGAGACAGGGGGCAATCAGCCCCAGCATTTT. This gives the protein CASSFETGGNQPQHF.